This T cell receptor (beta chain) stems from a study of T-cell reconstitution after alpha-beta-depleted transplantation in children. General study findings and limits: At day 60, the high TCRbeta diversity found in some patients originated from recipient T cells and thymic progenitors that had survived. Two months or so post-transplant, alpha-beta T cells reportedly derived from several hundred expanded graft clones.

Construction of the TCRbeta library involved unique molecular identifiers. TCRdb re-derived calls from the PCR reads in MiXCR, one entry per CDR3 protein. The sample carries just over 950,000 distinct CDR3 sequences, roughly 29% recorded once. As for this clonotype: Its specificity is unknown.

V was pared by 5 bases and J by 0 bases, with 4 bases of the junction left unmatched. Germline V gene data show CDR1 as KGHSH and CDR2 as LQKENI. This CDR3 has 15 amino acids. This sequence joins TRBV18 and TRBJ2-1, with 7 nucleotides matching TRBD1. Sequencing was performed on PBMCs, mostly from graft donor cells, taken 360 days after TCRalphabeta/CD19-depleted stem cell transplant. The receptor comes from a boy less than two years old who had a stem cell transplant for SCID, so the T cells may come from the graft donor. Here the CDR3 reads CASSTDRASYNEQFF. In DNA form, the CDR3 reads TGTGCCAGCTCAACAGACAGGGCCTCCTACAATGAGCAGTTCTTC.